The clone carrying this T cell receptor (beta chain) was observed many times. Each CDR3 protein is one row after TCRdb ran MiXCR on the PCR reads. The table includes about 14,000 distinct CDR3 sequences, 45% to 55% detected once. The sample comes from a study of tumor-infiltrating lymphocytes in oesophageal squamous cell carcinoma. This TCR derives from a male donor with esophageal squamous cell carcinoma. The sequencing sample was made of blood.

CDR3 nucleotide sequence: TGTGCCAGCATTAGCGGGAGCGGTTTGACCCAGTACTTC. It yields the protein CASISGSGLTQYF. The V and J genes are TRBV28 and TRBJ2-5, with 9 bases identical to TRBD2. V shed 7 bases and J 7 bases; nucleotides not matched to a gene: 7. The CDR3 extends over 13 amino acids. CDR1 MDHEN and CDR2 SYDVKM come from the germline V gene.